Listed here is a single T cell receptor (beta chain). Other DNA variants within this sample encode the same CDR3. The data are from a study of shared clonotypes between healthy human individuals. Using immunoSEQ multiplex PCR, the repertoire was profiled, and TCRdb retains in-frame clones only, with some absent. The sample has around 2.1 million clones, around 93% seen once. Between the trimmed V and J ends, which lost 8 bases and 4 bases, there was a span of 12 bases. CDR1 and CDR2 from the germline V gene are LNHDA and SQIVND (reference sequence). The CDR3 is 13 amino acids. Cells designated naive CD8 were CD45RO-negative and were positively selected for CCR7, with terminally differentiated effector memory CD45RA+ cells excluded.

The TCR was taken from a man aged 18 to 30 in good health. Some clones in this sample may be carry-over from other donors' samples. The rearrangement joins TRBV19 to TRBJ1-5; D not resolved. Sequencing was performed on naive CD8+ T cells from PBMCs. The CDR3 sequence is CASSPAVNQPQHF. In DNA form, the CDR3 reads TGTGCCAGTTCCCCGGCGGTAAATCAGCCCCAGCATTTT.